The 25 T cell receptor beta chains listed next were all sequenced from one sample in a study of T-cell reconstitution after alpha-beta-depleted transplantation in children. Unique molecular identifiers were built into the TCRbeta library. TCRdb reprocessed the PCR reads with MiXCR, giving one entry per CDR3 protein. The sample consists of hundreds of thousands of distinct CDR3 sequences, 10% to 15% of them appearing once. Sequenced here: PBMCs, mostly from graft donor cells, sampled 360 days after TCRalphabeta/CD19-depleted stem cell transplant. Receptor source: a male patient younger than 18 who had a stem cell transplant for acute myeloid leukemia, so the T cells may come from the graft donor.

This clonotype appeared a few times. The V and J genes are TRBV12-3 or TRBV12-4 and TRBJ1-2, with TRBD1 matching 10 bases. The CDR3 is 14 residues long. V was clipped by 1 base and J by 8 bases; unmatched bases: 4. The CDR3 DNA sequence: TGTGCCAGCAGTTTAGGGACAGGGGGTAGCGGCTACACCTTC. Translating gives CASSLGTGGSGYTF.

V is TRBV7-9 and J is TRBJ2-7, with 9 bases that match TRBD1. The CDR3 extends over 15 amino acids. The germline V gene has CDR1 SEHNR and CDR2 FQNEAQ (reference sequence). The V segment lost 5 bases and the J segment 5 bases; nucleotides outside the gene matches: 10. The CDR3 DNA reads as TGTGCCAGCAGCCCAGAGGGACAGGGCCGACACGAGCAGTACTTC. This sequence encodes CASSPEGQGRHEQYF.

This clonotype was observed at least ten times. The chain recombines TRBV12-3 or TRBV12-4 with TRBJ2-7; D not certain. Trimming cost V 1 base and J 2 bases, with 9 bases left between them. The CDR3 consists of 14 residues. In nucleotides, the CDR3 is TGTGCCAGCAGTTTAGTCCTCGGCGCCTACGAGCAGTACTTC. The encoded protein is CASSLVLGAYEQYF.

The genes are TRBV9 and TRBJ2-1; weak D call: TRBD2 (5 bases). The CDR3 has 15 amino acids. The ends were cut back, 0 bases at V and 9 bases at J, with 16 bases in the middle. The V gene's germline CDR1 is SGDLS and CDR2 YYNGEE. The CDR3 sequence: CASSVVEGSSGEQFF. The CDR3 DNA reads TGTGCCAGCAGCGTAGTAGAGGGTAGTTCGGGTGAGCAGTTCTTC.

The V gene is TRBV6-2 or TRBV6-3, the J gene TRBJ2-3; D not certain. V lost 6 bases to trimming and J lost 6 bases, with 16 bases between them. CDR3 size: 14 residues. Germline assignment: CDR1 MNHEY and CDR2 SVGEGT. The CDR3 loop is CASRPGSFLDTQYF. CDR3 DNA sequence: TGTGCCAGCAGACCGGGCTCATTCTTGGATACGCAGTATTTT.

This clonotype came up many times. This chain joins TRBV25-1 and TRBJ2-7, with 8 bases aligning to TRBD1. CDR3 length equals 17 residues. V lost 4 bases, J lost 1 base, and 12 bases stayed unmatched. Germline assignment: CDR1 MGHDK and CDR2 SYGVNS. CDR3 nucleotide sequence: TGTGCCAGCAGTGCGTCATATTGGACAGGGAGGTCCTACGAGCAGTACTTC. It encodes CASSASYWTGRSYEQYF.

The chain is built from TRBV11-2 and TRBJ2-1; the match to TRBD2 covers 11 bases. Trimming at V came to 5 bases and at J to 5 bases, leaving 23 bases not matched to a gene. The CDR3 sequence is 21 residues long. Germline V gene data show CDR1 as SGHAT and CDR2 as FQNNGV. This CDR3 reads CASSPIAGGTFTNRRNNEQFF. The CDR3 DNA follows: TGTGCCAGCAGCCCAATAGCGGGAGGGACCTTTACCAATAGGAGGAACAATGAGCAGTTCTTC.

There are many counts of this clonotype. The rearrangement links TRBV19 to TRBJ2-6, with 8 positions matching TRBD1. V lost 4 bases, J lost 0 bases, and 8 bases stayed unmatched. The CDR3 contains 18 residues. Per germline, CDR1 LNHDA and CDR2 SQIVND (reference sequence). CDR3 coding DNA: TGTGCCAGTAGTACCCGGGACAGGATCTACTCTGGGGCCAACGTCCTGACTTTC. Amino acid sequence: CASSTRDRIYSGANVLTF.

The V gene is TRBV10-3, the J gene TRBJ1-1; a possible D gene is TRBD1 (5 bases). Germline assignment: CDR1 ENHRY and CDR2 SYGVKD. This CDR3 has 12 amino acids. V gave up 2 bases and J gave up 10 bases, with 11 bases separating them. CDR3: CAISEPPRGAFF. CDR3 nucleotides: TGTGCCATCAGTGAGCCTCCAAGGGGAGCTTTCTTT.

Of note for this clonotype: A single base separates this from a much larger clone, so it may be a read error. CDR3 residues: CASRQSNEQYF. The CDR3 DNA is TGCGCCAGCAGGCAATCCAACGAGCAGTACTTC. The chain carries TRBV5-1 and TRBJ2-7, with D unclear. Germline lookup yields CDR1 SGHRS and CDR2 YFSETQ. V lost 5 bases to trimming and J lost 5 bases, with 8 bases between them. This CDR3 has 11 residues.

The chain recombines TRBV20-1 with TRBJ2-7; D gene ambiguous. The ends were cut back, 3 bases at V and 0 bases at J, with 12 bases in the middle. Germline CDR1 and CDR2: DFQATT and SNEGSKA (reference sequence). The CDR3 runs 14 residues. Here the CDR3 DNA reads TGCAGTGCTAGTCAGGCCAGACTCTCCTACGAGCAGTACTTC. It encodes CSASQARLSYEQYF.

This clonotype has more than one count but fewer than ten. The rearrangement joins TRBV27 to TRBJ2-5, with a weak D call TRBD2 (7 bases). Germline CDR1 MNHEY, CDR2 SMNVEV (reference sequence). The CDR3 consists of 13 residues. V lost 6 bases to trimming and J lost 10 bases, with 18 bases between them. Here the CDR3 reads CASRAPGGRIQYF. In DNA, the CDR3 is TGTGCCAGCAGGGCCCCCGGGGGGCGTATCCAGTACTTC.

This chain connects TRBV12-3 or TRBV12-4 to TRBJ2-2; 7 nucleotides align to TRBD2. The CDR3 is 13 amino acids. V lost 4 bases, J lost 4 bases, and 0 bases stayed unmatched. CDR3 DNA sequence: TGTGCCAGCAGTTGGGAGGGCACCGGGGAGCTGTTTTTT. It is translated as CASSWEGTGELFF.

This chain links TRBV12-3 or TRBV12-4 with TRBJ2-1, with 9 bases lining up with TRBD2. The CDR3 spans 18 residues. Germline trimming cut 3 bases from V and 2 bases from J; bases unmatched to any gene: 11. CDR3 loop: CASSFRRGGRGPYNEQFF. DNA of the CDR3: TGTGCCAGCAGTTTTAGGCGGGGGGGCCGAGGACCCTACAATGAGCAGTTCTTC.

Ten or more counts support this clonotype. The chain carries TRBV29-1 and TRBJ1-1; D is unresolved. V lost 4 bases, J lost 0 bases, and 9 bases lay in between. Germline loops: CDR1 SQVTM, CDR2 ANQGSEA. The CDR3 loop spans 13 amino acids. The CDR3: CSVVTGLNTEAFF. CDR3 coding DNA: TGCAGCGTTGTTACGGGTCTGAACACTGAAGCTTTCTTT.

In its sample, this clonotype was seen a few times. The chain joins TRBV7-6 to TRBJ2-3; 9 bases fit TRBD2. CDR3 size: 16 residues. CDR1 is SGHVS, CDR2 FNYEAQ, per germline. Losses at the gene ends were 5 bases for V and 4 bases for J; bases not matched to a gene: 10. The CDR3 region is CASSLPGLAFADTQYF. The CDR3 DNA follows: TGTGCCAGCAGCCTCCCGGGACTAGCATTCGCAGATACGCAGTATTTT.

This clonotype has only a few counts. This sequence joins TRBV10-3 and TRBJ2-7; D perhaps matches TRBD1 (5 bases). The CDR3 has 14 residues. V dropped 3 bases and J dropped 2 bases, with 11 bases sitting between them. Per germline, CDR1 ENHRY and CDR2 SYGVKD. The CDR3 DNA reads TGTGCCATCAGTGATAGGGGCCATACCTACGAGCAGTACTTC. Translated: CAISDRGHTYEQYF.

At least ten counts were recorded for this clonotype. The rearrangement links TRBV7-7 to TRBJ1-1, with D possibly TRBD1 on 5 matching bases. Germline loops: CDR1 SSHAT, CDR2 FNYEAQ (reference sequence). The CDR3 covers 13 residues. The CDR3 loop reads CASGTSPNTEAFF. The CDR3 DNA reads as TGTGCTAGCGGGACGTCACCGAACACTGAAGCTTTCTTT. Complete variable domain (other parts from reference TRBV7-7 and TRBJ1-1): GAGVSQSPRYKVTKRGQDVTLRCDPISSHATLYWYQQALGQGPEFLTYFNYEAQPDKSGLPSDRFSAERPEGSISTLTIQRTEQRDSAMYRCASGTSPNTEAFFGQGTRLTVV.

This clonotype was recorded a few times. V is TRBV7-6 and J is TRBJ2-3; 12 bases agree with TRBD1. The J segment lost 8 bases and the V segment lost 4 bases, leaving 4 bases of the junction unmatched. CDR1 and CDR2 (germline): SGHVS, FNYEAQ. This CDR3 has 14 amino acids. The CDR3 coding sequence is TGTGCCAGCAGCTGGGACAGGGGGCCTGGTACGCAGTATTTT. Its protein is CASSWDRGPGTQYF.

This chain joins TRBV15 and TRBJ2-3; 7 bases agree with TRBD2. V shed 0 bases and J 2 bases; nucleotides not matched to a gene: 8. This CDR3 region has 17 residues. Germline CDR1 LNHNV, CDR2 YYDKDF (reference sequence). CDR3 sequence: CATSREVASGFTDTQYF. CDR3 DNA sequence: TGTGCCACCAGCAGAGAGGTGGCTAGCGGCTTCACAGATACGCAGTATTTT.

This clonotype was detected a few times. CDR3 sequence: CASSSAGANYNEQFF. The CDR3 DNA reads as TGTGCCAGCAGCTCGGCGGGGGCCAATTACAATGAGCAGTTCTTC. The V call is TRBV7-2, the J call TRBJ2-1; possible D gene TRBD2, 7 bases. V lost 4 bases and J 4 bases, leaving 14 bases between the germline ends. CDR1 and CDR2 from the germline V gene are SGHTA and FQGNSA. The CDR3 spans 15 residues.

This clonotype was picked up a small number of times. This sequence joins TRBV5-1 and TRBJ2-1; maybe TRBD1 (5 bases). Germline V gives CDR1 SGHRS, CDR2 YFSETQ. Trimming took off 5 bases at V and 2 bases at J, with 11 bases between the two ends. The CDR3 has 14 amino acids. The CDR3 DNA sequence: TGCGCCAGCAGAGGGGAAGGGACCTACAATGAGCAGTTCTTC. As protein: CASRGEGTYNEQFF.

CDR3 coding DNA: TGTGCCAGCAGCTTAACGGGGTCGACATTGGGGCACTACGAGCAGTACTTC. It codes for CASSLTGSTLGHYEQYF. The rearrangement uses TRBV7-3 and TRBJ2-7, with D maybe TRBD1 (5 bases). The CDR3 extends over 17 amino acids. Germline CDR1 reads SGHTA; CDR2 reads FQGTGA. V shed 0 bases and J shed 3 bases, with 18 bases lying between them. The entire variable domain, with the rest obtained from reference TRBV7-3 and TRBJ2-7, is as follows: GAGVSQTPSNKVTEKGKYVELRCDPISGHTALYWYRQSLGQGPEFLIYFQGTGAADDSGLPNDRFFAVRPEGSVSTLKIQRTERGDSAVYLCASSLTGSTLGHYEQYFGPGTRLTVT.

This clonotype was found many times. This rearrangement joins TRBV5-1 to TRBJ2-7; TRBD1 aligns across 7 bases. The junction had 4 bases not matched to a gene; V was cut back by 4 bases and J by 0 bases. The CDR3 has 14 residues. Germline V gene sequence: CDR1 SGHRS, CDR2 YFSETQ. The CDR3 DNA reads as TGCGCCAGCAGCCGCGGACAGGCCTCCTACGAGCAGTACTTC. This codes for CASSRGQASYEQYF.

The V gene is TRBV12-3 or TRBV12-4, the J gene TRBJ2-7; D remains unclear. Trimming shortened V by 6 bases and J by 2 bases, and 8 bases separated the two germline ends. CDR3 size: 12 residues. CDR3 sequence (DNA): TGTGCCAGCAGATCTCTAGCCTACGAGCAGTACTTC. Residues: CASRSLAYEQYF.